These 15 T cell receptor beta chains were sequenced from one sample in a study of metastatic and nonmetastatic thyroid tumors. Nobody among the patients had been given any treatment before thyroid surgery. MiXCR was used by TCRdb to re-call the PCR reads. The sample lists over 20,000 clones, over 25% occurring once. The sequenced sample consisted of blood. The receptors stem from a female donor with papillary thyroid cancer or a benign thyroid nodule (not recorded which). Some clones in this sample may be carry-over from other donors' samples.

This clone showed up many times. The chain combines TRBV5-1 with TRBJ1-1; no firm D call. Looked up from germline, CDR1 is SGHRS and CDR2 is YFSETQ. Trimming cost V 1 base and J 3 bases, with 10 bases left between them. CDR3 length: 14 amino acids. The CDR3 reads CASSLWVEDTEAFF. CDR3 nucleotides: TGCGCCAGCAGCTTGTGGGTAGAGGACACTGAAGCTTTCTTT.

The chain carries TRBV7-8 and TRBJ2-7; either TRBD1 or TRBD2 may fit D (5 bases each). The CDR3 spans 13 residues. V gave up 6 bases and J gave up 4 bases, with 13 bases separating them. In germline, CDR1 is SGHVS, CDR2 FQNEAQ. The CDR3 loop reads CASSSLGEYEQYF. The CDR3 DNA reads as TGTGCCAGCAGTTCCCTAGGGGAGTACGAGCAGTACTTC.

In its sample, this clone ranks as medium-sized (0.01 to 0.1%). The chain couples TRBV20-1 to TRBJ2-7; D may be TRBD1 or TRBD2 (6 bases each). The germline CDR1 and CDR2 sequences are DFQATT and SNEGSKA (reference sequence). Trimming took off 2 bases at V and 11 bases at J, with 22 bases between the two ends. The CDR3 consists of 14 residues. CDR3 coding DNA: TGCAGTGCTAGAACCACCCGGGCCGACGGGGGCAAGTACTTC. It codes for CSARTTRADGGKYF.

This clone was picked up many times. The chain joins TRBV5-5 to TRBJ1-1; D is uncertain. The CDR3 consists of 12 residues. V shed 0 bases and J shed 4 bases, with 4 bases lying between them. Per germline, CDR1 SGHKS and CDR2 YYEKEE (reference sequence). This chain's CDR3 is CASSLGLTEAFF. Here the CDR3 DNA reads TGTGCCAGCAGCTTGGGTCTCACTGAAGCTTTCTTT.

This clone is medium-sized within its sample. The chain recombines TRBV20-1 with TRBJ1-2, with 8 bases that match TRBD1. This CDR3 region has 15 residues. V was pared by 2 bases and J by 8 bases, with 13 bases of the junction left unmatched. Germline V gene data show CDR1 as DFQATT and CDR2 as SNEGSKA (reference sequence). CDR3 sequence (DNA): TGCAGTGCTAGACCACACCTAAGGGGGACAGGCGGCTACACCTTC. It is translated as CSARPHLRGTGGYTF.

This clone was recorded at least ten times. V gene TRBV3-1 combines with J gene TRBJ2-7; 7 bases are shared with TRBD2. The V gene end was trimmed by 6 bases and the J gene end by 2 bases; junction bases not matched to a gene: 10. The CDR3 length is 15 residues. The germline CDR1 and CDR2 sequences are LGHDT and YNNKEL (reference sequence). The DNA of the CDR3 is TGTGCCAGCAGTTCAACCATAGCGGGCCCCTACGAGCAGTACTTC. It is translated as CASSSTIAGPYEQYF.

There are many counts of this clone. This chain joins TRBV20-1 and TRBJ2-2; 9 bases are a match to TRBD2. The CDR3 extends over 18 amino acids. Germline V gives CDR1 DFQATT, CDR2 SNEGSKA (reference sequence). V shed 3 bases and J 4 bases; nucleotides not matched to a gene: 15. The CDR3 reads CSASGLAGSSRGTGELFF. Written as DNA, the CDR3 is TGCAGTGCTAGTGGCCTAGCGGGGTCCTCCCGGGGCACCGGGGAGCTGTTTTTT.

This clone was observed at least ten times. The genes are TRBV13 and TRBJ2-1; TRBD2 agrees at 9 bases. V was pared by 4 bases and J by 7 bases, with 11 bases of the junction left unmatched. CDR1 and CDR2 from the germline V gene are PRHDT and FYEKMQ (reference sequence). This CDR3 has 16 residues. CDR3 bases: TGTGCCAGCAGCTCCAGTTCGCGGGGGGGTTTTAATGAGCAGTTCTTC. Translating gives CASSSSSRGGFNEQFF.

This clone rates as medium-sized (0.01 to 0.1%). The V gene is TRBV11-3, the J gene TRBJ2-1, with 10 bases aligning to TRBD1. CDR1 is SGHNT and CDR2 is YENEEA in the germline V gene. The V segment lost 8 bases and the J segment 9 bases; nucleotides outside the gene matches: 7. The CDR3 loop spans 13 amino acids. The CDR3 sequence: CASGGTGVGEQFF. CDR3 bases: TGTGCCAGCGGGGGGACAGGGGTTGGTGAGCAGTTCTTC.

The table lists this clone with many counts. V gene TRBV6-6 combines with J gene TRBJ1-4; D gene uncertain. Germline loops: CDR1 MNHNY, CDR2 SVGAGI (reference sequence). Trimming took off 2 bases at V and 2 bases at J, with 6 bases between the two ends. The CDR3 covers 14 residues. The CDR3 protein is CASSYGNTNEKLFF. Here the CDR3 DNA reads TGTGCCAGCAGTTACGGAAACACTAATGAAAAACTGTTTTTT.

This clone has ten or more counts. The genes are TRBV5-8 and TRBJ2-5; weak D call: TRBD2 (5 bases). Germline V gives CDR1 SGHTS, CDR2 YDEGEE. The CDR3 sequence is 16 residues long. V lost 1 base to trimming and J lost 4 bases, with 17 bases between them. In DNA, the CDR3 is TGTGCCAGCAGCTTGACGGGTTACACTAGAGGAGAGACCCAGTACTTC. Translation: CASSLTGYTRGETQYF.

CDR3 region: CSAREGGYGYEQYF. The CDR3 DNA is TGCAGTGCTAGAGAGGGGGGATATGGATACGAGCAGTACTTC. The chain joins TRBV20-1 to TRBJ2-7; possible D gene TRBD2, 6 bases. The V end was cut by 0 bases, the J end by 4 bases, with 13 bases between. The CDR3 runs 14 residues. Germline loops: CDR1 DFQATT, CDR2 SNEGSKA (reference sequence).

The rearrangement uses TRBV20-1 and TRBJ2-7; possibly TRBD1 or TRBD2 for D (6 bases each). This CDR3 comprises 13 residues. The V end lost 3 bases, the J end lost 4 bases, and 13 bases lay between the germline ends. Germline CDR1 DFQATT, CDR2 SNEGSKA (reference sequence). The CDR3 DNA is TGCAGTGCTAGCCCGAGGGGGGCATACGAGCAGTACTTC. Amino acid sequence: CSASPRGAYEQYF.

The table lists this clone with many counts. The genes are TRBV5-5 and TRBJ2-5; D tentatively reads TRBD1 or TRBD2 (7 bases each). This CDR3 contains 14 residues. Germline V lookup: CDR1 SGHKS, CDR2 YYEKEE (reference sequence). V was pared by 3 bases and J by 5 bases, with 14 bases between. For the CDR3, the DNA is TGTGCCAGCAGCTACAGACAGGGAGGGGAGACCCAGTACTTC. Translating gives CASSYRQGGETQYF.

The CDR3 region is CASGRQGVGYEQYF. The CDR3 DNA is TGTGCCAGCGGACGACAGGGGGTGGGCTACGAGCAGTACTTC. The gene calls are TRBV2 and TRBJ2-7; 9 bases agree with TRBD1. This CDR3 region has 14 residues. The germline V gene has CDR1 SNHLY and CDR2 FYNNEI. V shed 8 bases and J 3 bases; nucleotides not matched to a gene: 8.